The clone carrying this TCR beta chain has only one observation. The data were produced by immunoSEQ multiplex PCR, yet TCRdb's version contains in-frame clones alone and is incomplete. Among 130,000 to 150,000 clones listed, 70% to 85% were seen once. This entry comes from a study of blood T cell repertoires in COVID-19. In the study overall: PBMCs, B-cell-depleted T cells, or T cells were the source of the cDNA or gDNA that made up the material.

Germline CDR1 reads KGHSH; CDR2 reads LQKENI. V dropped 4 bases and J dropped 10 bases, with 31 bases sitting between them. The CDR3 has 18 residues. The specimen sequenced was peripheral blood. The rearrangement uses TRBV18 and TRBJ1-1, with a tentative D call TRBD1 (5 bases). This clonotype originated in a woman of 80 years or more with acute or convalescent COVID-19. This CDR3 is CASSLISPRSLGLMVAFF. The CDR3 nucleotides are TGTGCCAGCTCACTTATCTCCCCCCGGTCGTTGGGACTTATGGTAGCTTTCTTT.